The 24 T cell receptor beta chains below all came from one sample that was sequenced in a study of T-cell reconstitution after alpha-beta-depleted transplantation in children. Researchers prepared the TCRbeta library using unique molecular identifiers, the study reports. TCRdb ran MiXCR on the PCR reads and lists one entry per CDR3 protein. This sample carries over 200,000 distinct CDR3 sequences, about a tenth of them seen once, and the ten largest clones take about 28%. The source material was PBMCs, sampled before TCRalphabeta/CD19-depleted stem cell transplant. Source of these receptors: a child younger than two with acute myeloid leukemia, due to receive a stem cell transplant.

This clonotype was detected many times. The V gene is TRBV14, the J gene TRBJ2-4, with 11 bases that match TRBD1. Looked up from germline, CDR1 is SGHDN and CDR2 is FVKESK. Losses at the gene ends were 4 bases for V and 1 base for J; bases not matched to a gene: 0. The CDR3 contains 15 residues. The CDR3 loop reads CASSRTGGAKNIQYF. CDR3 in DNA: TGTGCCAGCAGCCGGACAGGGGGCGCCAAAAACATTCAGTACTTC.

The chain recombines TRBV19 with TRBJ2-1, with TRBD2 identical over 11 bases. This CDR3 contains 15 residues. The V and J ends lost 9 bases and 4 bases, in that order; junction bases with no gene match: 8. Germline lookup yields CDR1 LNHDA and CDR2 SQIVND (reference sequence). CDR3 amino acids: CASTEGTSGYNEQFF. The DNA of the CDR3 is TGTGCCAGCACGGAAGGGACTAGCGGATACAATGAGCAGTTCTTC.

This clonotype was observed at least ten times. This chain uses TRBV24-1 with TRBJ2-5; the D is unclear. The CDR3 loop spans 15 amino acids. Germline CDR1 and CDR2: KGHDR and SFDVKD. V was cut by 0 bases and J by 2 bases, with 9 bases left in between. In nucleotides, the CDR3 is TGTGCCACCAGTGATTTGTGGCAGGAGCAAGAGACCCAGTACTTC. Its translation is CATSDLWQEQETQYF.

This clonotype was seen many times. The rearrangement joins TRBV4-2 to TRBJ2-7, with a weak D call TRBD1 (6 bases). Germline V CDR1 and CDR2: LGHNA, YNFKEQ. Trimming pared 3 bases from V and 0 bases from J, leaving 12 bases between. The CDR3 contains 15 residues. The CDR3 sequence is CASSQPGQSSYEQYF. The DNA of the CDR3 is TGTGCCAGCAGCCAGCCGGGACAAAGCTCCTACGAGCAGTACTTC.

This clonotype was recorded at least ten times. V usage is TRBV20-1 and J usage is TRBJ2-1; 7 bases are shared with TRBD2. CDR3 length: 18 amino acids. Germline V gene lookup returns CDR1 DFQATT and CDR2 SNEGSKA (reference sequence). After removal of 3 bases from V and 7 bases from J, the junction contained 21 bases not matched to a gene. The CDR3 region has the DNA TGCAGTGCTAGGAGGGTGAGCGGGGAGCCTGGACCCCGGAATGAGCAGTTCTTC. Amino acids: CSARRVSGEPGPRNEQFF.

This clonotype was detected ten times or more. In DNA, the CDR3 is TGCAGTGCTAGATTTCCTAGGAAAGCCTACGAGCAGTACTTC. Protein product: CSARFPRKAYEQYF. V is TRBV20-1 and J is TRBJ2-7, with D uncertain. Trimming took 2 bases from V and 2 from J, leaving 13 bases between them. CDR3 length: 14 residues. Germline V CDR1 and CDR2: DFQATT, SNEGSKA (reference sequence).

There are many counts of this clonotype. This rearrangement joins TRBV25-1 to TRBJ2-7, with a tentative D call TRBD1 (5 bases). The V gene lost 3 bases and the J gene lost 1 base, with 7 bases spanning the gap. From germline, CDR1 is MGHDK and CDR2 SYGVNS. The CDR3 extends over 13 amino acids. CDR3 sequence: CASSEHRSYEQYF. As DNA, the CDR3 is TGTGCCAGCAGTGAGCACAGGTCCTACGAGCAGTACTTC.

This clonotype was detected ten times or more. The J gene is TRBJ2-1, the V gene TRBV7-2; 13 bases map to TRBD2. Germline CDR1 is SGHTA and CDR2 is FQGNSA. J lost 12 bases, V lost 3 bases, and 8 bases had no gene match. The CDR3 sequence is 15 residues long. In DNA form, the CDR3 reads TGTGCCAGCAGCTTCGGACTAGCGGGAGTATTCGGGCAGTTCTTC. This encodes CASSFGLAGVFGQFF.

This clonotype was seen at least ten times. The CDR3 region is CASSAGAQETQYF. The CDR3, as DNA: TGCGCCAGCAGCGCGGGAGCGCAAGAGACCCAGTACTTC. The chain uses TRBV5-1 and TRBJ2-5; 7 nucleotides agree with TRBD2. Germline V CDR1 and CDR2: SGHRS, YFSETQ. The CDR3 contains 13 residues. After removal of 4 bases from V and 2 bases from J, the junction contained 2 bases not matched to a gene.

There are a few counts of this clonotype. The chain couples TRBV14 to TRBJ1-1; D call uncertain. The V and J ends lost 6 bases and 0 bases respectively, with 14 bases between them. Germline CDR1 is SGHDN and CDR2 is FVKESK. This CDR3 has 15 amino acids. The DNA of the CDR3 is TGTGCCAGCAGTAGGACGGGTCACATGAACACTGAAGCTTTCTTT. The encoded protein is CASSRTGHMNTEAFF.

This clonotype was counted ten times or more. The CDR3: CASSFGTTNEKLFF. The DNA of the CDR3 is TGTGCCAGCAGCTTCGGTACAACTAATGAAAAACTGTTTTTT. The V call is TRBV7-9, the J call TRBJ1-4; D is uncertain. Germline V gives CDR1 SEHNR, CDR2 FQNEAQ (reference sequence). The ends were cut back, 3 bases at V and 0 bases at J, with 5 bases in the middle. The CDR3 has 14 residues. Full variable domain (rest looked up from reference TRBV7-9 and TRBJ1-4): DTGVSQNPRHKITKRGQNVTFRCDPISEHNRLYWYRQTLGQGPEFLTYFQNEAQLEKSRLLSDRFSAERPKGSFSTLEIQRTEQGDSAMYLCASSFGTTNEKLFFGSGTQLSVL.

In this sample, this clonotype turned up many times. The gene calls are TRBV20-1 and TRBJ2-3; 10 bases line up with TRBD2. With V trimmed by 3 bases and J by 4 bases, 10 bases remained unmatched. There are 16 residues in the CDR3. Germline loops: CDR1 DFQATT, CDR2 SNEGSKA (reference sequence). CDR3 sequence: CSAREHGTSEADTQYF. Written as DNA, the CDR3 is TGCAGTGCTAGGGAGCACGGGACTAGCGAGGCAGATACGCAGTATTTT.

The V call is TRBV5-1, the J call TRBJ1-3, with D perhaps matching TRBD1 (6 bases). With 0 bases removed from V and 7 bases from J, the gap between germline ends came to 11 bases. There are 14 residues in the CDR3. Germline CDR1 is SGHRS and CDR2 is YFSETQ. The CDR3 nucleotides are TGCGCCAGCAGCTTGGAGGGGGTGCGGAACACCATATATTTT. It codes for CASSLEGVRNTIYF. The variable domain in full, with the rest retrieved from reference TRBV5-1 and TRBJ1-3, is KAGVTQTPRYLIKTRGQQVTLSCSPISGHRSVSWYQQTPGQGLQFLFEYFSETQRNKGNFPGRFSGRQFSNSRSEMNVSTLELGDSALYLCASSLEGVRNTIYFGEGSWLTVV.

The J gene is TRBJ1-5, the V gene TRBV6-1, with D unclear. This CDR3 comprises 13 residues. The germline gives CDR1 MNHNS, CDR2 SASEGT. V was trimmed by 3 bases and J by 7 bases, leaving 10 bases between them. CDR3 protein: CASSDGPGQPQHF. The DNA for the CDR3 is TGTGCCAGCAGTGACGGACCTGGCCAGCCCCAGCATTTT.

This clonotype was recorded many times. The conserved closing phenylalanine or tryptophan is absent in this CDR3, likely reflecting a read error. The chain employs TRBV6-1 and TRBJ2-3; tentatively, D is TRBD2 (6 bases). Between the trimmed V and J ends, which lost 5 bases and 3 bases, there was a span of 6 bases. Germline V gives CDR1 MNHNS, CDR2 SASEGT. The CDR3 length is 12 residues. The CDR3 coding sequence is TGTGCCAGCAGTAGCGGGACAGATACGCAGTATCTT. This sequence encodes CASSSGTDTQYL.

This clonotype was picked up many times. V and J are TRBV6-1 and TRBJ2-1; D unclear. CDR1 and CDR2 from the germline V gene are MNHNS and SASEGT. The CDR3 totals 19 residues. The ends were cut back, 0 bases at V and 0 bases at J, with 18 bases in the middle. CDR3 residues: CASSEATHLLLYSYNEQFF. CDR3 in DNA: TGTGCCAGCAGTGAAGCAACACACCTGCTATTATACTCCTACAATGAGCAGTTCTTC.

Ten or more counts support this clonotype. This sequence joins TRBV28 and TRBJ1-3; D gene unclear. The CDR3 runs to 14 residues. Trimming removed 7 bases at V and 0 bases at J, with 10 bases between. From germline, CDR1 is MDHEN and CDR2 SYDVKM. The CDR3 DNA reads as TGTGCCAGCACCCCCGGCAGCTCTGGAAACACCATATATTTT. It encodes CASTPGSSGNTIYF.

This clonotype was found many times. The chain has TRBV14 and TRBJ2-1; 9 bases are shared with TRBD2. CDR3 size: 15 residues. The V segment lost 4 bases and the J segment 6 bases; nucleotides outside the gene matches: 7. CDR1 and CDR2 (germline): SGHDN, FVKESK. Here the CDR3 DNA reads TGTGCCAGCAGCCTAACGGGACTAGCTTCCAATGAGCAGTTCTTC. Its protein is CASSLTGLASNEQFF. The whole variable domain, filled in from reference TRBV14 and TRBJ2-1, reads EAGVTQFPSHSVIEKGQTVTLRCDPISGHDNLYWYRRVMGKEIKFLLHFVKESKQDESGMPNNRFLAERTGGTYSTLKVQPAELEDSGVYFCASSLTGLASNEQFFGPGTRLTVL.

This clonotype has at least ten counts. The chain has TRBV7-9 and TRBJ2-1; no reliable D call. The germline V gene encodes CDR1 SEHNR and CDR2 FQNEAQ (reference sequence). Trimming removed 2 bases at V and 14 bases at J, with 10 bases between. The CDR3 totals 11 residues. CDR3 sequence: CASSLSLNEFF. DNA for the CDR3: TGTGCCAGCAGCTTAAGCTTAAATGAGTTCTTC.

This clonotype was seen at least ten times. The rearrangement links TRBV7-2 to TRBJ2-1; D may be TRBD2 (5 bases). Germline values: CDR1 SGHTA, CDR2 FQGNSA. The CDR3 runs 15 residues. V was cut by 0 bases and J by 4 bases, with 10 bases left in between. CDR3 residues: CASSLALSAYNEQFF. The DNA of the CDR3 is TGTGCCAGCAGCTTAGCGCTTAGCGCGTACAATGAGCAGTTCTTC.

This clonotype was seen more than once but under ten times. This rearrangement joins TRBV25-1 to TRBJ2-3, with 7 nucleotides matching TRBD1. The CDR3 consists of 15 residues. The junction had 10 bases not matched to a gene; V was cut back by 5 bases and J by 5 bases. Germline V gene sequence: CDR1 MGHDK, CDR2 SYGVNS. In nucleotides, the CDR3 is TGTGCCAGCAGTTCTCCAGGGACAGTACGAGATACGCAGTATTTT. It codes for CASSSPGTVRDTQYF.

This clonotype was seen ten or more times. The rearrangement joins TRBV7-2 to TRBJ2-3; unclear D gene. Trimming removed 5 bases at V and 2 bases at J, with 14 bases between. The CDR3 loop spans 15 amino acids. Germline CDR1 and CDR2: SGHTA and FQGNSA. CDR3 sequence (DNA): TGTGCCAGCAGCGCCTTGTACAGTTTCACAGATACGCAGTATTTT. It specifies CASSALYSFTDTQYF.

In regard to this clonotype: Likely a read error: the CDR3 ends without its conserved phenylalanine or tryptophan. This rearrangement joins TRBV5-1 to TRBJ2-7; 8 positions agree with TRBD2. The CDR3 has 14 amino acids. Germline V lookup: CDR1 SGHRS, CDR2 YFSETQ. The CDR3 coding sequence is TGCCCCAGCAGCTTAGGGGCGGGAGGCTACGAGCAGTACTCC. Protein product: CPSSLGAGGYEQYS.

J is TRBJ2-4 and V is TRBV14; 7 bases agree with TRBD2. CDR1 and CDR2 from the germline V gene are SGHDN and FVKESK. After removal of 4 bases from V and 5 bases from J, the junction contained 11 bases not matched to a gene. This CDR3 is built from 16 residues. The CDR3 spells CASSPQAGVGQNIQYF. The CDR3 DNA is TGTGCCAGCAGCCCCCAGGCGGGAGTGGGCCAAAACATTCAGTACTTC.